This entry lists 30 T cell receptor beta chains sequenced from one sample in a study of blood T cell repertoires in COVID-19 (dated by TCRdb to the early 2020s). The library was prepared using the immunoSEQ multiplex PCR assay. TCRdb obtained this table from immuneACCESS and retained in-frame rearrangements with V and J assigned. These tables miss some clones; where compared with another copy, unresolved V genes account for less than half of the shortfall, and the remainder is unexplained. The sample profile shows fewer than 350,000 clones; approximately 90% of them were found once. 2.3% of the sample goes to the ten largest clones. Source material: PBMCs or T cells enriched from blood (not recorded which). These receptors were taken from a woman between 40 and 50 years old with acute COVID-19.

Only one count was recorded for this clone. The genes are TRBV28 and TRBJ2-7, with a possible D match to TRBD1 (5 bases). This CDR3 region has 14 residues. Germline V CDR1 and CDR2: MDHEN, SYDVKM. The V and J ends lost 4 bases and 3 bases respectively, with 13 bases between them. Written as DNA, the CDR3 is TGTGCCAGCAGTTCCCGATCCAGGGTCTACGAGCAGTACTTC. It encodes CASSSRSRVYEQYF.

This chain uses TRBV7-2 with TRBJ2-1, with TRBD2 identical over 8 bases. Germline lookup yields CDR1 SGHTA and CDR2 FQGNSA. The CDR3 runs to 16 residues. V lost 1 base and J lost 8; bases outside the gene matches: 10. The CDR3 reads CASSLGWTPGGDEQFF. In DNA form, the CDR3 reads TGTGCCAGCAGCTTAGGTTGGACCCCCGGGGGGGATGAGCAGTTCTTC.

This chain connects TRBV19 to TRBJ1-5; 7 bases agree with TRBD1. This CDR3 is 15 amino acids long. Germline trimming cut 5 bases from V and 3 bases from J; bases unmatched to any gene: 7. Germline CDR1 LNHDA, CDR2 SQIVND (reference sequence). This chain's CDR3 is CASSRSTGVNQPQHF. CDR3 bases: TGTGCCAGTAGTCGATCTACAGGGGTCAATCAGCCCCAGCATTTT.

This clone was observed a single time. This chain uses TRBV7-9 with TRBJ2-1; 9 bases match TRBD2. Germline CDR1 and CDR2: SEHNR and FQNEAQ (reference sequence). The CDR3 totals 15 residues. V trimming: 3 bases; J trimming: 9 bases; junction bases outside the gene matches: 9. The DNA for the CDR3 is TGTGCCAGCAGCTTGGCGCGGGGGGGCTCCGGTGAGCAGTTCTTC. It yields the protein CASSLARGGSGEQFF.

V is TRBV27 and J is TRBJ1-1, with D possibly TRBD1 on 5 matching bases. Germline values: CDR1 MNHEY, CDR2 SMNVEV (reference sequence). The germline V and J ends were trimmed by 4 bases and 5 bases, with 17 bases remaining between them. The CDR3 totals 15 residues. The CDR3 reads CASSSLWGGGTEAFF. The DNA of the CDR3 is TGTGCCAGCAGTTCCCTTTGGGGGGGAGGTACTGAAGCTTTCTTT.

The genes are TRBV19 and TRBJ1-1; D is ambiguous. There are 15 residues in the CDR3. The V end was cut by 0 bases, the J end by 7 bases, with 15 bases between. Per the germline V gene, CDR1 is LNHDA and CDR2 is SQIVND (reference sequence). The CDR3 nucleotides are TGTGCCAGTAGTATAGATCTGGGGTCAGGAGGTGAAGCTTTCTTT. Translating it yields CASSIDLGSGGEAFF.

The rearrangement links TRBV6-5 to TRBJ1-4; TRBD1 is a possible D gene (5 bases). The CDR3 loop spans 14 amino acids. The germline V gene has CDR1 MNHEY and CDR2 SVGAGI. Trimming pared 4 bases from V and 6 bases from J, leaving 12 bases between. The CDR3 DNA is TGTGCCAGCAGTTGGGGAGGGGTCCATGAAAAACTGTTTTTT. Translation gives CASSWGGVHEKLFF.

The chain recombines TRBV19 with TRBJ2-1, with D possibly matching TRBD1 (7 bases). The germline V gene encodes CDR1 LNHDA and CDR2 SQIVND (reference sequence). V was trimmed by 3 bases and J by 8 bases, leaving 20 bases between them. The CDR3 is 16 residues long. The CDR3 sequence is CASSIPGGSPGDEQFF. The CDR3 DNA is TGTGCCAGTAGTATTCCAGGGGGTTCCCCGGGGGATGAGCAGTTCTTC.

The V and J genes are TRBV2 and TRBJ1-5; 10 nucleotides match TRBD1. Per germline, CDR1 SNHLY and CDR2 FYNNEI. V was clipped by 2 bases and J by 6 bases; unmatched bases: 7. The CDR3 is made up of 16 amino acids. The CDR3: CASSETRQGAFQPQHF. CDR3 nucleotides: TGTGCCAGCAGTGAAACGAGACAGGGGGCTTTTCAGCCCCAGCATTTT.

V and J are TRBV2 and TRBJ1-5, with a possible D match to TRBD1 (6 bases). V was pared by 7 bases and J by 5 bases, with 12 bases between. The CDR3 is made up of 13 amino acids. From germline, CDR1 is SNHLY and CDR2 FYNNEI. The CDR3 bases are TGTGCCAGCAACAGACAGGAGGATCAGCCCCAGCATTTT. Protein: CASNRQEDQPQHF.

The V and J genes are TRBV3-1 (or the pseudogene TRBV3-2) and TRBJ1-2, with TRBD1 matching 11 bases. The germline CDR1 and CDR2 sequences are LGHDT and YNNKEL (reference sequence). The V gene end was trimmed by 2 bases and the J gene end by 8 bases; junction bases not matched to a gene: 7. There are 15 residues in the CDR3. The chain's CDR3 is CASSQIGTGGKGYTF. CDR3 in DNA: TGTGCCAGCAGCCAAATCGGGACAGGGGGAAAGGGCTACACCTTC.

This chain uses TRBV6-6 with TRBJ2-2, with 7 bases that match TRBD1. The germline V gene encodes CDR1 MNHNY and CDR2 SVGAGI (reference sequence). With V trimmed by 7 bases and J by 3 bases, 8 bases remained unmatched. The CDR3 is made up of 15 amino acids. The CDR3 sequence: CASNAGTVYTGELFF. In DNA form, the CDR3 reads TGTGCCAGCAACGCCGGGACAGTTTACACCGGGGAGCTGTTTTTT.

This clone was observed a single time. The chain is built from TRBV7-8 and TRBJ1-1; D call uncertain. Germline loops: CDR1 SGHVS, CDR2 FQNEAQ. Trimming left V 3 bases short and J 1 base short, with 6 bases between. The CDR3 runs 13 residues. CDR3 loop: CASSFYRNTEAFF. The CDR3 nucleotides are TGTGCCAGCAGCTTTTACAGGAACACTGAAGCTTTCTTT.

CDR3 amino acids: CASWSPNNQPQHF. The CDR3 nucleotides read TGTGCCAGCTGGAGCCCTAACAATCAGCCCCAGCATTTT. J is TRBJ1-5 and V is TRBV28, with D unclear. Trimming stripped 8 bases from V and 3 bases from J, with 11 bases between. The CDR3 has 13 amino acids. The germline V gene encodes CDR1 MDHEN and CDR2 SYDVKM.

The CDR3: CASSPGQGQPQHF. Here the CDR3 DNA reads TGTGCCAGCAGCCCGGGACAGGGACAGCCCCAGCATTTT. V gene TRBV11-2 combines with J gene TRBJ1-5, with 9 bases that match TRBD1. From germline, CDR1 is SGHAT and CDR2 FQNNGV. The CDR3 is 13 amino acids. The V gene end was trimmed by 5 bases and the J gene end by 7 bases; junction bases not matched to a gene: 3.

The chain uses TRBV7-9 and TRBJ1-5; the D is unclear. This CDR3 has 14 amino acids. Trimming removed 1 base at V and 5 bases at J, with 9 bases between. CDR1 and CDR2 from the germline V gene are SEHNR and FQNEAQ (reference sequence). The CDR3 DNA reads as TGTGCCAGCAGCTTAGTGGCGGGAGATCAGCCCCAGCATTTT. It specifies CASSLVAGDQPQHF.

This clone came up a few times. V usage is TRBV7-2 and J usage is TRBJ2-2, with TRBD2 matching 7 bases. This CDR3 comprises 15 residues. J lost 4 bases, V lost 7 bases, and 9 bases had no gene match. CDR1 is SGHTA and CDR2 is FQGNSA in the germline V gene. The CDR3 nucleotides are TGTGCCAGCAACGGGGCCCGGGGGGTCACCGGGGAGCTGTTTTTT. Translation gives CASNGARGVTGELFF.

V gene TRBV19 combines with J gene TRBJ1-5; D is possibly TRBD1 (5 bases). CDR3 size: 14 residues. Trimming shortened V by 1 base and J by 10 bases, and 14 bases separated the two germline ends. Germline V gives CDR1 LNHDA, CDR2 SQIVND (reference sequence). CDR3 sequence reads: CASSIVGGQGPQHF. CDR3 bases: TGTGCCAGTAGTATAGTCGGGGGTCAAGGCCCCCAGCATTTT.

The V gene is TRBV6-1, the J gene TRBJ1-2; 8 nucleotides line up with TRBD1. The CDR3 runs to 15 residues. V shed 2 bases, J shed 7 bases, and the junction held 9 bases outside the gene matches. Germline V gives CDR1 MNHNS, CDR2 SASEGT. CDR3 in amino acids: CASSEWDRSIGGYTF. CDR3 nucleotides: TGTGCCAGCAGTGAATGGGACAGGTCGATAGGTGGCTACACCTTC.

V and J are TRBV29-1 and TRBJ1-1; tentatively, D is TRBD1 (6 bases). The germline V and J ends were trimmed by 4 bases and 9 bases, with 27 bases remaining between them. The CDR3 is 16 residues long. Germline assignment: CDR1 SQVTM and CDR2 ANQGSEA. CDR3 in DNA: TGCAGCGTTGGAACTACAGGGTCGGGTCTTATTGGAAAAGCTTTCTTT. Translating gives CSVGTTGSGLIGKAFF.

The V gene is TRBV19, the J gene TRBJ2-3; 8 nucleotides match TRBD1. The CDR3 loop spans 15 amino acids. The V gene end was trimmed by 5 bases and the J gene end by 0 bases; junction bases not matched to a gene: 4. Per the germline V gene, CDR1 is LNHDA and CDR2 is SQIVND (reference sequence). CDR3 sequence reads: CASSATGASTDTQYF. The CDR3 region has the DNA TGTGCCAGTAGTGCGACAGGGGCTAGCACAGATACGCAGTATTTT.

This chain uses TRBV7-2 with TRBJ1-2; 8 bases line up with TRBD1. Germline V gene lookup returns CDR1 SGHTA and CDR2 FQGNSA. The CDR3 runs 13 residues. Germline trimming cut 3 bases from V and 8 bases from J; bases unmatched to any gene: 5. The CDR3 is CASSFQGAGGYTF. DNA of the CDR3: TGTGCCAGCAGCTTCCAGGGGGCAGGAGGCTACACCTTC.

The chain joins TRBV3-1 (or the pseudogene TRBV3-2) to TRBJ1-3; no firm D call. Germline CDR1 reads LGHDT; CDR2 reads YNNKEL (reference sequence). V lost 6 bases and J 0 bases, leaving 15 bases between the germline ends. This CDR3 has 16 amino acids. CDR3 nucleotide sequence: TGTGCCAGCAGTTCTTATAAACTGATCTCTGGAAACACCATATATTTT. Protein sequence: CASSSYKLISGNTIYF.

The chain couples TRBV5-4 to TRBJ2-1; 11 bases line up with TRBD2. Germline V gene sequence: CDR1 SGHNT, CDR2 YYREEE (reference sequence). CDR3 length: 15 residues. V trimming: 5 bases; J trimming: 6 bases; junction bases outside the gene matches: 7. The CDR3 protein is CASSLPGLAGNEQFF. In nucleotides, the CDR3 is TGTGCCAGCAGTCTCCCCGGACTAGCGGGCAATGAGCAGTTCTTC.

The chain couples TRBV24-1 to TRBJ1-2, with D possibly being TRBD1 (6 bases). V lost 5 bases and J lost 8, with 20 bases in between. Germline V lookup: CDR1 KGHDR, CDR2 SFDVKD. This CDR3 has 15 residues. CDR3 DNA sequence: TGTGCCACCAGTGGTTCCGACAGGCTTTCAGGCGGCTACACCTTC. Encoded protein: CATSGSDRLSGGYTF.

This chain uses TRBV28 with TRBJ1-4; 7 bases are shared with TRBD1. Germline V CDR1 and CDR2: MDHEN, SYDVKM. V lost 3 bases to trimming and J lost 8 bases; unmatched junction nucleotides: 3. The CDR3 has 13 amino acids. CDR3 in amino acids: CASSFGTEEKLFF. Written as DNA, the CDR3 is TGTGCCAGCAGTTTCGGGACAGAGGAAAAACTGTTTTTT. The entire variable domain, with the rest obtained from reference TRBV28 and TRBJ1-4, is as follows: DVKVTQSSRYLVKRTGEKVFLECVQDMDHENMFWYRQDPGLGLRLIYFSYDVKMKEKGDIPEGYSVSREKKERFSLILESASTNQTSMYLCASSFGTEEKLFFGSGTQLSVL.

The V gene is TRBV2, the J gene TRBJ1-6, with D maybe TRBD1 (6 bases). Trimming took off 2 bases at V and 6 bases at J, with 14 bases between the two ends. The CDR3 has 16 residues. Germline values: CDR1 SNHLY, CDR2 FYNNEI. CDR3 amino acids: CASSETGRSSNSPLHF. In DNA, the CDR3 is TGTGCCAGCAGTGAAACAGGGCGCTCTAGTAATTCACCCCTCCACTTT.

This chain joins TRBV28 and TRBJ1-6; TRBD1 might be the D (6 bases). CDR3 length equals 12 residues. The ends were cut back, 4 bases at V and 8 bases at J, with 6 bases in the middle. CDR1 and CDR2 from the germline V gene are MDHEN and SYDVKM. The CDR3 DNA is TGTGCCAGCAGTTCAGGGGATTCACCCCTCCACTTT. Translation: CASSSGDSPLHF.

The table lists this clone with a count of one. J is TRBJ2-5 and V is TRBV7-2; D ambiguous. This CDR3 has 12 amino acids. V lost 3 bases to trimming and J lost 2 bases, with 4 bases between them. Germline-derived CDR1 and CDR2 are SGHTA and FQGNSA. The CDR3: CASSFLQETQYF. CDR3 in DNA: TGTGCCAGCAGCTTTCTACAAGAGACCCAGTACTTC.

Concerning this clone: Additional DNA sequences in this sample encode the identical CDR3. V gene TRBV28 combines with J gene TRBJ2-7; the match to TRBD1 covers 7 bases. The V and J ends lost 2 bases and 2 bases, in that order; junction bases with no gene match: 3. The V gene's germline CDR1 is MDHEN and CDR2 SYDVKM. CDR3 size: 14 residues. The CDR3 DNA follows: TGTGCCAGCAGTTTAAGGCAGGGGGCCTACGAGCAGTACTTC. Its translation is CASSLRQGAYEQYF.